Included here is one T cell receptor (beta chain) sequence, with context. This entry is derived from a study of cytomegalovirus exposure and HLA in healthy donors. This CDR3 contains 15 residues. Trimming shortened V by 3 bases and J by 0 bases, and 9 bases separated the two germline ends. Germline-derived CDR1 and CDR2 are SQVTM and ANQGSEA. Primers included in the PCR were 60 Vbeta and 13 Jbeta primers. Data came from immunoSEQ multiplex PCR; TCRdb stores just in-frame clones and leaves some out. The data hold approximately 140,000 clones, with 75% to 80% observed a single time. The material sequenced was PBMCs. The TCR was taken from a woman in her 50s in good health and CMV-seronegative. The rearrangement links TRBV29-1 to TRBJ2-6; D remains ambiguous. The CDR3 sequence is CSVDSLSSGANVLTF. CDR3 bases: TGCAGCGTTGACTCCTTGAGCTCTGGGGCCAACGTCCTGACTTTC.